This T cell receptor (beta chain) was recovered during a study of quantifying T cell responses using KT2 cells. Study in general: TCR alpha and beta constant-region primers primed reverse transcription of RNA.

Each cDNA got a UMI-containing oligo ligated at its 3' end. First-round PCR used about 4 cycles and beta primers RC1.1 and RC1.2 covering TRBC1 and TRBC2. Using its own MiXCR run on the UMI-ligation and nested PCR reads, TCRdb lists one record per CDR3 protein. This repertoire shows about 41,000 distinct CDR3 sequences, approximately 17% found once; its top ten account for roughly two fifths. The CDR3 is 15 residues long. Germline-derived CDR1 and CDR2 are DFQATT and SNEGSKA (reference sequence). V shed 3 bases and J shed 0 bases, with 12 bases lying between them. The TCR sequence derives from a human donor. Sequences were obtained from PBMCs spiked with cells of the T cell clone KT2. The chain has TRBV20-1 and TRBJ2-1; D not certain. CDR3 sequence: CSASGGISSYNEQFF. The CDR3 bases are TGCAGTGCTAGCGGCGGCATTAGCTCCTACAATGAGCAGTTCTTC.